The clone carrying this T cell receptor (beta chain) has only one observation. The data derive from a study of siplizumab effects on memory and regulatory T cells. The length of the CDR3 is 14 residues. Germline CDR1 MGHDK, CDR2 SYGVNS. Trimming took off 4 bases at V and 8 bases at J, with 17 bases between the two ends. The repertoire was sequenced with immunoSEQ multiplex PCR; TCRdb's copy has only in-frame clones and lacks some. Here the sample spans 90,000 to 130,000 clones, 80% to 95% being singletons. The sequencing sample was made of CD4+ T cells sorted from blood. The chain employs TRBV25-1 and TRBJ1-2; a weak D match, TRBD1 (5 bases). The sequence derives from a human donor in good health. CDR3 DNA sequence: TGTGCCAGCAGTGCTGGGGACTGGCTAGAGGGCTACACCTTC. This gives the protein CASSAGDWLEGYTF.